This T cell receptor (beta chain) was observed in a study of T cells after yellow fever vaccination. Turning to the study itself: Preparation used SMART-Seq v4 Ultra Low Input for the low-cell-number fractions. Study-wide results and limits: Subsequent booster samples again held most clones from primary vaccination (around 96% CD4, 85% to 90% CD8).

Trimming removed 4 bases at V and 7 bases at J, with 17 bases between. Germline V lookup: CDR1 SEHNR, CDR2 FQNEAQ (reference sequence). CDR3 length equals 14 residues. Concerning this clonotype: Its antigen is unknown. A much larger clone differs by one base, so this may be a read error.

One entry per CDR3 protein results from TCRdb running MiXCR on the 5' RACE reads. The sample yields a few hundred thousand distinct CDR3 sequences, about a fifth seen once. The rearrangement joins TRBV7-9 to TRBJ2-7; D might be TRBD1 (5 bases). This material consisted of PBMCs, taken 15 days after the yellow fever booster vaccination. The sequence came from a man aged 25-40 years who received the YFV17D yellow fever vaccine. The CDR3 reads CASSWTSGVEEQYF. The CDR3, as DNA: TGTGCCAGCAGCTGGACAAGTGGGGTGGAAGAGCAGTACTTC.